The rows below give T cell receptor beta chains drawn from one sample of a study of T cell repertoires in cytomegalovirus infection. TCRdb reprocessed the reads with MiXCR, giving one entry per CDR3 protein. The sample consists of 250,000 or so distinct CDR3 sequences, 12% of them appearing once. Sequencing used PBMCs. All receptors come from a human donor in good health (CMV status not recorded). Some clones in this sample may be carry-over from other donors' samples. The CDR3 runs from the conserved cysteine through the conserved F or W. The D gene is left open where the match is weak. A row's size may be missing; if present it is once, few, many or a size class.

clone size: few; V gene: TRBV4-3; J gene: TRBJ2-7; D gene: NA; CDR3 protein: CASSPLEGSYEQYF; CDR3 DNA: TGCGCCAGCAGCCCGTTGGAGGGGAGTTACGAGCAGTACTTC
clone size: few; V gene: TRBV15; J gene: TRBJ2-1; D gene: TRBD1; CDR3 protein: CATSRGGEGANEQFF; CDR3 DNA: TGTGCCACCAGCAGAGGGGGCGAGGGGGCGAATGAGCAGTTCTTC
clone size: many; V gene: TRBV7-8; J gene: TRBJ2-5; D gene: NA; CDR3 protein: CASRSGGPGATQYF; CDR3 DNA: TGTGCCAGCAGATCCGGGGGGCCAGGGGCGACCCAGTACTTC
clone size: few; V gene: TRBV7-3; J gene: TRBJ2-1; D gene: TRBD2; CDR3 protein: CASSLIALAGATYNEQFF; CDR3 DNA: TGTGCCAGCAGCTTAATTGCTCTAGCGGGGGCAACTTACAATGAGCAGTTCTTC
clone size: few; V gene: TRBV9; J gene: TRBJ1-2; D gene: TRBD1; CDR3 protein: CASSDGQAANYGYTF; CDR3 DNA: TGTGCCAGCAGCGATGGACAGGCCGCTAACTATGGCTACACCTTC
clone size: many; V gene: TRBV28; J gene: TRBJ2-7; D gene: TRBD1; CDR3 protein: CASSPGTDYEQYF; CDR3 DNA: TGTGCCAGCAGTCCCGGGACAGACTACGAGCAGTACTTC
clone size: few; V gene: TRBV29-1; J gene: TRBJ1-2; D gene: NA; CDR3 protein: CSVERRDPNYGYTF; CDR3 DNA: TGCAGCGTTGAGAGGCGTGACCCTAACTATGGCTACACCTTC
clone size: NA; V gene: TRBV9; J gene: TRBJ1-2; D gene: TRBD1; CDR3 protein: CASSLITGQEPGYTF; CDR3 DNA: TGTGCCAGCAGCTTAATTACGGGACAGGAGCCGGGCTACACCTTC
clone size: many; V gene: TRBV7-9; J gene: TRBJ1-1; D gene: NA; CDR3 protein: CASSTLGSMNTEAFF; CDR3 DNA: TGTGCCAGCAGCACCTTGGGCTCAATGAACACTGAAGCTTTCTTT
clone size: many; V gene: TRBV28; J gene: TRBJ2-5; D gene: NA; CDR3 protein: CASSSPAQETQYF; CDR3 DNA: TGTGCCAGCAGTTCCCCCGCCCAAGAGACCCAGTACTTC
clone size: NA; V gene: TRBV20-1; J gene: TRBJ2-5; D gene: NA; CDR3 protein: CSASRADGTQYF; CDR3 DNA: TGCAGTGCTAGTAGGGCGGACGGGACCCAGTACTTC
clone size: NA; V gene: TRBV6-2/TRBV6-3; J gene: TRBJ2-5; D gene: TRBD2; CDR3 protein: CASSSLAGELQETQYF; CDR3 DNA: TGTGCCAGCAGTTCACTAGCGGGGGAGCTCCAAGAGACCCAGTACTTC
clone size: NA; V gene: TRBV7-9; J gene: TRBJ2-1; D gene: NA; CDR3 protein: CASSPDVASSYNEQFF; CDR3 DNA: TGTGCCAGCAGCCCGGACGTAGCCAGCTCCTACAATGAGCAGTTCTTC
clone size: many; V gene: TRBV5-4; J gene: TRBJ2-7; D gene: TRBD1; CDR3 protein: CASSLGGDRPRYEQYF; CDR3 DNA: TGTGCCAGCAGCTTGGGAGGGGACAGGCCTAGGTACGAGCAGTACTTC
clone size: NA; V gene: TRBV20-1; J gene: TRBJ2-1; D gene: NA; CDR3 protein: CSASGTTPYNEQFF; CDR3 DNA: TGCAGTGCATCCGGAACCACTCCCTACAATGAGCAGTTCTTC
clone size: many; V gene: TRBV6-1; J gene: TRBJ1-2; D gene: TRBD1; CDR3 protein: CASASGQAGYGYTF; CDR3 DNA: TGTGCCAGCGCCTCCGGACAGGCAGGCTATGGCTACACCTTC
clone size: many; V gene: TRBV19; J gene: TRBJ1-4; D gene: NA; CDR3 protein: CASSTGRRLNEKLFF; CDR3 DNA: TGTGCCAGTAGTACCGGACGCCGGCTTAATGAAAAACTGTTTTTT
clone size: many; V gene: TRBV25-1; J gene: TRBJ2-7; D gene: TRBD1; CDR3 protein: CASRGDRGSYEQYF; CDR3 DNA: TGTGCCAGCAGAGGGGACAGGGGGAGCTACGAGCAGTACTTC
clone size: many; V gene: TRBV29-1; J gene: TRBJ1-2; D gene: NA; CDR3 protein: CSVGDGSGRYGYTF; CDR3 DNA: TGCAGCGTAGGCGACGGGTCAGGGAGGTATGGCTACACCTTC
clone size: many; V gene: TRBV7-2; J gene: TRBJ2-7; D gene: TRBD2; CDR3 protein: CASSLKGGGSFYEQYF; CDR3 DNA: TGTGCCAGCAGCTTGAAGGGCGGGGGGTCCTTCTACGAGCAGTACTTC
clone size: few; V gene: TRBV2; J gene: TRBJ2-5; D gene: NA; CDR3 protein: CASSNAGLGRETQYF; CDR3 DNA: TGTGCCAGCAGTAACGCGGGGCTGGGAAGGGAGACCCAGTACTTC
clone size: many; V gene: TRBV7-2; J gene: TRBJ2-7; D gene: NA; CDR3 protein: CASSLDKGLWYEQYF; CDR3 DNA: TGTGCCAGCAGCTTAGATAAGGGACTCTGGTACGAGCAGTACTTC
clone size: NA; V gene: TRBV5-1; J gene: TRBJ1-3; D gene: NA; CDR3 protein: CASTPGGRNTGNTIYF; CDR3 DNA: TGCGCCAGCACCCCGGGCGGGCGGAATACTGGAAACACCATATATTTT